This T cell receptor beta chain was profiled in a study of yellow fever vaccine responses in identical twins. Whole-study results and caveats: Reportedly, twins' vaccine T cell responses looked partly convergent and partly personalized.

This clonotype has only one observation. What it recognizes is unknown. TCRdb reanalysed the RT-PCR reads using MiXCR and keeps one entry per CDR3 protein. The sample holds about 1,800 distinct CDR3 sequences, more than 75% seen once. This receptor was obtained from a young woman who received the yellow fever vaccine. The sequences come from T cells from blood (PBMCs), unsorted or a sorted subset (not recorded which), collected before or after yellow fever vaccination (not recorded which).

DNA for the CDR3: TGCAGCGTTGCCCCCCGGGGCGTGGATGAGCAGTTCTTC. Protein sequence: CSVAPRGVDEQFF. The chain employs TRBV29-1 and TRBJ2-1; tentatively, D is TRBD1 or TRBD2 (5 bases each). Germline assignment: CDR1 SQVTM and CDR2 ANQGSEA. The CDR3 spans 13 residues. V gave up 4 bases and J gave up 8 bases, with 15 bases separating them.